The clone carrying this TCR beta chain has at least ten counts. Sequencing libraries for TCR beta were prepared with iRepertoire HTBI primers and Arm-PCR of CDR3 regions. TCRdb recomputed calls from the multiplex PCR reads with MiXCR, one row per CDR3 protein. This table holds about 540,000 distinct CDR3 sequences, approximately 13% found once. The data were obtained in a study of regulatory T cells in long-lasting Graves disease. Time point given: newly diagnosed GD, antithyroid drugs for less than 3 months. From RNA extracted from PBMCs, the TCR library was made. V dropped 3 bases and J dropped 0 bases, with 2 bases sitting between them. The CDR3 is made up of 12 amino acids. The germline gives CDR1 SNHLY, CDR2 FYNNEI. This sample was also put to use in a study of T cells in Graves' hyperthyroidism and ophthalmopathy. From that report: Absence of ophthalmopathy progression within 18 months defined stable Graves' hyperthyroidism. Hyperthyroidism patients were newly diagnosed, had disease duration under 2 months, and were aged 18 to 65 years. Most clonotypes expanded in thyroid above 0.001 were likewise present in blood.

The chain has TRBV2 and TRBJ1-1; D unresolved. Material: peripheral blood mononuclear cells (PBMCs), obtained at new diagnosis, from a patient treated with antithyroid drugs. The clonotype comes from a man aged 25 to 40 with Graves disease. The CDR3 is CASSDVNTEAFF. The CDR3 nucleotides read TGTGCCAGCAGTGACGTGAACACTGAAGCTTTCTTT.